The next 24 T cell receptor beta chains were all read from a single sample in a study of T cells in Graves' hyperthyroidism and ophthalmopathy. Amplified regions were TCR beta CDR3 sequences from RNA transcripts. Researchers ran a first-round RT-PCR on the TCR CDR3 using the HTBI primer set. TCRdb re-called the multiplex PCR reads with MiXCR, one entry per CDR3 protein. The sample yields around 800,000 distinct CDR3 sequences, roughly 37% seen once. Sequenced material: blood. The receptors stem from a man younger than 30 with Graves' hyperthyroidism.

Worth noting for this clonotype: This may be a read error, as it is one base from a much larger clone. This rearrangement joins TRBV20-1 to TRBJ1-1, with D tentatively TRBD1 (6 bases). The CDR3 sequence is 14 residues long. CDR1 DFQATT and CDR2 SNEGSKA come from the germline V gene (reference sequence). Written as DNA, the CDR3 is TGCAGTGCTGTGACCGGGACACACCACACTGAAGCTTCCTTT. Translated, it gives CSAVTGTHHTEASF.

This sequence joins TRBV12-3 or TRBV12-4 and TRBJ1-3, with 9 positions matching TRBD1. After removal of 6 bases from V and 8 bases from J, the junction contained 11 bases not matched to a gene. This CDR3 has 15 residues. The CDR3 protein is CASRPATGGTHTIYF. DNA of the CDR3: TGTGCCAGCAGGCCTGCGACAGGGGGGACCCACACCATATATTTT.

The CDR3 DNA reads as TGTGCCAGCAGTTACGAAGGGGAACACTATGGCTACACCTTC. It encodes CASSYEGEHYGYTF. The chain couples TRBV6-6 to TRBJ1-2; maybe TRBD1 (5 bases). With 2 bases removed from V and 3 bases from J, the gap between germline ends came to 10 bases. CDR3 length: 14 residues. The V gene's germline CDR1 is MNHNY and CDR2 SVGAGI (reference sequence).

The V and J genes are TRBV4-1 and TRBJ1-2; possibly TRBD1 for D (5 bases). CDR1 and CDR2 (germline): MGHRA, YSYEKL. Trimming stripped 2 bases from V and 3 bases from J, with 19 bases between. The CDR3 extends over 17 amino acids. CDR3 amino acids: CASSQPGGRMGDYGYTF. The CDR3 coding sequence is TGCGCCAGCAGCCAACCTGGAGGGAGGATGGGGGACTATGGCTACACCTTC.

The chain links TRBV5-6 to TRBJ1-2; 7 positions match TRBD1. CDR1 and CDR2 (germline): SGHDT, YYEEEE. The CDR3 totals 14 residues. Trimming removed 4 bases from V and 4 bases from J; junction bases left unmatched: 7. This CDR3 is CASSQGDDGYGYTF. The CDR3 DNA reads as TGTGCCAGCAGCCAGGGGGACGATGGCTATGGCTACACCTTC. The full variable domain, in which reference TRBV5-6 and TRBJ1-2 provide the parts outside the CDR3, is DAGVTQSPTHLIKTRGQQVTLRCSPKSGHDTVSWYQQALGQGPQFIFQYYEEEERQRGNFPDRFSGHQFPNYSSELNVNALLLGDSALYLCASSQGDDGYGYTFGSGTRLTVV.

The CDR3: CASSRWTGERETQYF. The CDR3 bases are TGTGCCAGCAGCCGGTGGACAGGGGAAAGGGAGACCCAGTACTTC. V is TRBV14 and J is TRBJ2-5; 9 nucleotides agree with TRBD1. The CDR3 totals 15 residues. Trimming cost V 4 bases and J 5 bases; bases outside gene matches: 8. From germline, CDR1 is SGHDN and CDR2 FVKESK.

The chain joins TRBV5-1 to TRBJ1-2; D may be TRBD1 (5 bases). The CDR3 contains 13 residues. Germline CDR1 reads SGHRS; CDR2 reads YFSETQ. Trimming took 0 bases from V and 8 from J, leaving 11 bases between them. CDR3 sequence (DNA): TGCGCCAGCAGCTTGGAAACGAAGGGGGGCTACACCTTC. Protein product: CASSLETKGGYTF.

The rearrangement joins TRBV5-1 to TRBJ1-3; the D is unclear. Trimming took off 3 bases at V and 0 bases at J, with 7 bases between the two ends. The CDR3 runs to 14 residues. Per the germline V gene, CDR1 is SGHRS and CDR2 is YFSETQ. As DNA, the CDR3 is TGCGCCAGCAGCTACGACGGCTCTGGAAACACCATATATTTT. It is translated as CASSYDGSGNTIYF.

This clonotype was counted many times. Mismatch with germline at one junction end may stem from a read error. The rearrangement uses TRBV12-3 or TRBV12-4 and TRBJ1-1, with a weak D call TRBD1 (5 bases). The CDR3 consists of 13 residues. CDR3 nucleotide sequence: TGCGCCAGCAGCAGGACACTGAACACTGAAGCTTTCTTT. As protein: CASSRTLNTEAFF.

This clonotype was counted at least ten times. DNA of the CDR3: TGCAGCGTTGTGGGGGGGAATGAAAAACTGTTTTTT. Translated: CSVVGGNEKLFF. The V gene is TRBV29-1, the J gene TRBJ1-4; a possible D gene is TRBD1 (5 bases). Germline V gene data show CDR1 as SQVTM and CDR2 as ANQGSEA. V lost 4 bases to trimming and J lost 5 bases, with 8 bases between them. The CDR3 sequence is 12 residues long.

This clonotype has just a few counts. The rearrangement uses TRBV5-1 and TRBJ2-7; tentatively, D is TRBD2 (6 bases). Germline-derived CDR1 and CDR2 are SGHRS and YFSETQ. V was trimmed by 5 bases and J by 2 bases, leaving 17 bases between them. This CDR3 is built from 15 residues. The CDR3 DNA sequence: TGCGCCAGCAGTCCAGGGACTCCCACTCCCTACGAGCAGTACTTC. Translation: CASSPGTPTPYEQYF.

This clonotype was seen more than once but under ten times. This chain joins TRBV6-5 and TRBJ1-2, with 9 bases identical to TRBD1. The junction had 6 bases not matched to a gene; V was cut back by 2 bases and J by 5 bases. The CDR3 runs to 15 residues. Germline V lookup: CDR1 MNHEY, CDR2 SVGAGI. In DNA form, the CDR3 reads TGTGCCAGCAGTTACACCACGACAGGGGGATATGGCTACACCTTC. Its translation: CASSYTTTGGYGYTF.

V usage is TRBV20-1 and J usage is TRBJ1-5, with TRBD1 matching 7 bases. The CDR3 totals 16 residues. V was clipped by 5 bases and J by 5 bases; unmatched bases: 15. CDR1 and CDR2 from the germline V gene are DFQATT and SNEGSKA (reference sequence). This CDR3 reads CSASTPGQSSYQPQHF. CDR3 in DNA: TGCAGTGCTTCCACTCCGGGACAGTCAAGTTATCAGCCCCAGCATTTT.

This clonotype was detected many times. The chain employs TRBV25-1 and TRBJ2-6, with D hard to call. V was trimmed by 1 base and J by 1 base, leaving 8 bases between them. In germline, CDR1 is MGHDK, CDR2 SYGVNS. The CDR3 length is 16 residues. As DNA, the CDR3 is TGTGCCAGCAGTGAATTAGAATGGTCTGGGGCCAACGTCCTGACTTTC. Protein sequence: CASSELEWSGANVLTF.

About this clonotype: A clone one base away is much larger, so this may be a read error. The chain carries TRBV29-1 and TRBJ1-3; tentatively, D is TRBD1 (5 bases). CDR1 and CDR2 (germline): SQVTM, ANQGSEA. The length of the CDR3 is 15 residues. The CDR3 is CSVDGGAFSANTIYF. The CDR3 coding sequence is TGCAGCGTTGATGGGGGAGCCTTCTCTGCAAACACCATATATTTT.

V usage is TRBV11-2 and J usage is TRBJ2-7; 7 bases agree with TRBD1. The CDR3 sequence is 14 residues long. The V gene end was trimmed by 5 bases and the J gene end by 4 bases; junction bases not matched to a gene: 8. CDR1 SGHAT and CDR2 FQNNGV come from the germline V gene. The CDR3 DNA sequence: TGTGCCAGCAGCCACTGGGACAGCCAGTACGAGCAGTACTTC. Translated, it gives CASSHWDSQYEQYF.

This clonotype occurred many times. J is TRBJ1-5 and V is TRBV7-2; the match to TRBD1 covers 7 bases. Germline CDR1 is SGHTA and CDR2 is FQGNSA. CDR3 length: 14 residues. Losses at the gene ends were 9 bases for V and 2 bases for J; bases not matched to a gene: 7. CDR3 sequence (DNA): TGTGCCAGTTCTCACGGGACAGGCAATCAGCCCCAGCATTTT. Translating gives CASSHGTGNQPQHF. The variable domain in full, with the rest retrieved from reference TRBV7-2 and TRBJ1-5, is GAGVSQSPSNKVTEKGKDVELRCDPISGHTALYWYRQSLGQGLEFLIYFQGNSAPDKSGLPSDRFSAERTGGSVSTLTIQRTQQEDSAVYLCASSHGTGNQPQHFGDGTRLSIL.

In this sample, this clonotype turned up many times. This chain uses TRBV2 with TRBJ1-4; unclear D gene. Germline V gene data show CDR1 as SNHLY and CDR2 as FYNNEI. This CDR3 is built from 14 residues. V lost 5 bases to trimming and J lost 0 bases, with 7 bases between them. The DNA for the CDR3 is TGTGCCAGCAGTAGGGATGCAACTAATGAAAAACTGTTTTTT. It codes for CASSRDATNEKLFF.

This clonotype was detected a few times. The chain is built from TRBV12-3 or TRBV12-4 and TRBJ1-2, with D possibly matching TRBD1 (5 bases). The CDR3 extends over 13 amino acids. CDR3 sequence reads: CARAPQGSFGYTF. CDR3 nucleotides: TGTGCTAGGGCCCCCCAGGGCTCCTTTGGCTACACCTTC.

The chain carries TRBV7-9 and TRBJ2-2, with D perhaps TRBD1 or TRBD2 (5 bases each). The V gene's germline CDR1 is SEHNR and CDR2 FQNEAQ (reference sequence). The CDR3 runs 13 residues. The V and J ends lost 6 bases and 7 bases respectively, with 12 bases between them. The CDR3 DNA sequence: TGTGCCAGCAGTTACGGGGACGGCGGGGAGCTGTTTTTT. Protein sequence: CASSYGDGGELFF.

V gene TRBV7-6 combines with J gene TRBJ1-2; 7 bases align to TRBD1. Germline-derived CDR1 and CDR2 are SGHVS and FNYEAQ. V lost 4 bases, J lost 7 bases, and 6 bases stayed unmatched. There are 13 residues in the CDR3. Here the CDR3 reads CASSSSRGLGYTF. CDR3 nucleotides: TGTGCCAGCAGCTCAAGTAGGGGGCTTGGCTACACCTTC.

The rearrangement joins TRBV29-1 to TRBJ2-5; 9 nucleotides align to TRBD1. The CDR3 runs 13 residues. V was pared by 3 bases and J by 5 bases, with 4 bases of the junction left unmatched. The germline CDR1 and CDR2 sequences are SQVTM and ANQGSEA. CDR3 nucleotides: TGCAGCGTTGAGACAGGGGGAAGGGAGACCCAGTACTTC. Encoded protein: CSVETGGRETQYF.

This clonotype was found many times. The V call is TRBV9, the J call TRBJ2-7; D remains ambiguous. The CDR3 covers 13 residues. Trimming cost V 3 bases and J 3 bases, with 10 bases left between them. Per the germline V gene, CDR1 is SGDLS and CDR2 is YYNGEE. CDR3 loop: CASSGSTNYEQYF. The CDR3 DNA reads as TGTGCCAGCAGCGGGTCGACCAACTACGAGCAGTACTTC.

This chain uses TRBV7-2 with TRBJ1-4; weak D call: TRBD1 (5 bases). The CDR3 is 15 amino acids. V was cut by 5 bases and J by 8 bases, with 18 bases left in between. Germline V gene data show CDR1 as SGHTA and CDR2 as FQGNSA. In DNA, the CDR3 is TGTGCCAGCAGCCAAGAAAGGGGTCACGCCGAAAAACTGTTTTTT. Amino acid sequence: CASSQERGHAEKLFF. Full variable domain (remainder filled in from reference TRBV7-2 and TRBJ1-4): GAGVSQSPSNKVTEKGKDVELRCDPISGHTALYWYRQSLGQGLEFLIYFQGNSAPDKSGLPSDRFSAERTGGSVSTLTIQRTQQEDSAVYLCASSQERGHAEKLFFGSGTQLSVL.